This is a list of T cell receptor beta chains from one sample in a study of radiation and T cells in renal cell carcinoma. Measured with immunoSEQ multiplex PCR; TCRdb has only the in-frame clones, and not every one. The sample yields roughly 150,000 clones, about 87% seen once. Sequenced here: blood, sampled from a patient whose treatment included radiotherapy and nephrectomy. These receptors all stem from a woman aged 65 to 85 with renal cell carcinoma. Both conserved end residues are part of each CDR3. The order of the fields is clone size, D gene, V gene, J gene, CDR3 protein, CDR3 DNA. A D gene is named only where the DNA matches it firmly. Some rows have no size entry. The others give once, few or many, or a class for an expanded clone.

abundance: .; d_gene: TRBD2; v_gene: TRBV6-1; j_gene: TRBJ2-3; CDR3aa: CASSLAGGTDTQYF; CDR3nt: TGTGCCAGCAGTTTAGCGGGGGGCACAGATACGCAGTATTTT
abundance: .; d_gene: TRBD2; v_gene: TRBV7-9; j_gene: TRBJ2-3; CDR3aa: CASSFLAGESDTQYF; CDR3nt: TGTGCCAGCAGCTTTCTAGCGGGGGAGTCGGATACGCAGTATTTT
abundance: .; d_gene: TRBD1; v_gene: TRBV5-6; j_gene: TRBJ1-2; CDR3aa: CASSIGQANYGYTF; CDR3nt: TGTGCCAGCAGCATCGGACAGGCAAACTATGGCTACACCTTC
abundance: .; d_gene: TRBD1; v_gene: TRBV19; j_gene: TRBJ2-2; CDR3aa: CASWDRANTGELFF; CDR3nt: TGTGCCAGTTGGGACAGGGCGAACACCGGGGAGCTGTTTTTT
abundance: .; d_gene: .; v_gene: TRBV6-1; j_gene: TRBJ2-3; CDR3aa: CASIPTQGYTDTQYF; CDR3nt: TGTGCCAGCATCCCGACCCAGGGGTACACAGATACGCAGTATTTT
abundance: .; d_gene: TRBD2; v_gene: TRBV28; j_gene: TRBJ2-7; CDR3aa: CASSLISSGVIYEQYF; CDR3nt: TGTGCCAGCAGTTTAATATCTAGCGGGGTAATATACGAGCAGTACTTC
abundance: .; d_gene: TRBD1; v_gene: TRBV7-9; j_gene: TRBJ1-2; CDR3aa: CASSPGGPNYYGYTF; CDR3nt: TGTGCCAGCAGCCCAGGGGGTCCCAATTACTATGGCTACACCTTC
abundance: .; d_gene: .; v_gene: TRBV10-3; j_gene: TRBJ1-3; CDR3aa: CAISESLGLGGNTIYF; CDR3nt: TGTGCCATCAGTGAGTCTCTGGGGCTAGGAGGAAACACCATATATTTT
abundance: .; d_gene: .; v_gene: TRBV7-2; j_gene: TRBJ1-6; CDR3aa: CASSLRAGRDSPLHF; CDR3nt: TGTGCCAGCAGCCTAAGGGCGGGAAGGGATTCACCCCTCCACTTT
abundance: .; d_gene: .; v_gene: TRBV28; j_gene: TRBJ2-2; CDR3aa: CASPPSRGGTGELFF; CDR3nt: TGTGCCAGCCCACCTAGCCGGGGAGGCACCGGGGAGCTGTTTTTT
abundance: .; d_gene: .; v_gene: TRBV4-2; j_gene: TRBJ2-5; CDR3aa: CASSGGAEETQYF; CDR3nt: TGTGCCAGCAGCGGGGGGGCCGAAGAGACCCAGTACTTC
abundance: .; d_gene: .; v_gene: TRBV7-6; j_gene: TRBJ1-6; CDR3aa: CASSSGTLNSPLHF; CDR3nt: TGTGCCAGCAGCTCCGGGACTCTTAATTCACCCCTCCACTTT
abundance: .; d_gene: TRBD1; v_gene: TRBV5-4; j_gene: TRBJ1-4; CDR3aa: CASSLGTGREKLFF; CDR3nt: TGTGCCAGCAGCTTGGGGACAGGGCGGGAAAAACTGTTTTTT
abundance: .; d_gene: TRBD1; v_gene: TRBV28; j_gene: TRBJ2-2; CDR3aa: CASIKTGLTYGELFF; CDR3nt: TGTGCCAGCATCAAGACAGGGTTGACCTACGGGGAGCTGTTTTTT
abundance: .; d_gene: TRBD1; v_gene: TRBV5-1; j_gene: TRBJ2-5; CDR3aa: CASSLDGQGQETQYF; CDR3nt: TGCGCCAGCAGCTTGGACGGACAGGGCCAAGAGACCCAGTACTTC
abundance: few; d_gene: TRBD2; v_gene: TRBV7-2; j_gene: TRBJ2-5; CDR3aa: CASSFRLAGETQYF; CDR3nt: TGTGCCAGCAGCTTTCGACTAGCAGGGGAGACCCAGTACTTC
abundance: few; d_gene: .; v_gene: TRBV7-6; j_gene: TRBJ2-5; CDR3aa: CASSLVTGKETQYF; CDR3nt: TGTGCCAGCAGCTTAGTAACAGGGAAAGAGACCCAGTACTTC
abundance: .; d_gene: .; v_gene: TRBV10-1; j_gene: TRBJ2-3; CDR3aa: CASSTYPLTGYRKDTQYF; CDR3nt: TGCGCCAGCAGCACCTATCCCCTTACAGGGTACCGTAAGGATACGCAGTATTTT
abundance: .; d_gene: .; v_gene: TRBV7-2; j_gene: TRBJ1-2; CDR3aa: CASNSVGGDVNYGYTF; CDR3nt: TGTGCCAGCAACTCGGTAGGGGGGGATGTTAACTATGGCTACACCTTC
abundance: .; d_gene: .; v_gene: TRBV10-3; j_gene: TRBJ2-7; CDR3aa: CAIRPGETYEQYF; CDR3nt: TGTGCCATCAGACCAGGGGAAACCTACGAGCAGTACTTC
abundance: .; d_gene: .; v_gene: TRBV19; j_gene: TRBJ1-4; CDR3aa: CASSISGDNEKLFF; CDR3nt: TGTGCCAGTAGTATAAGTGGGGATAATGAAAAACTGTTTTTT
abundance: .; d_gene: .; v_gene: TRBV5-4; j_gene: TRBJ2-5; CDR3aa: CASSLPETGGETQYF; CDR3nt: TGTGCCAGCAGTTTACCCGAGACAGGCGGGGAGACCCAGTACTTC
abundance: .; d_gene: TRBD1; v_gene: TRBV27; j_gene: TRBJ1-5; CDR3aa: CASRRGQEANQPQHF; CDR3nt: TGTGCCAGCAGGAGAGGACAGGAAGCAAATCAGCCCCAGCATTTT
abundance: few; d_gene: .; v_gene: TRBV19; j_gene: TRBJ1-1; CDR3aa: CASSMGQVGTEAFF; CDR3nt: TGTGCCAGTAGTATGGGGCAGGTGGGCACTGAAGCTTTCTTT
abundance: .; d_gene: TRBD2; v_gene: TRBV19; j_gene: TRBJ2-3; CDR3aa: CASSIGRVGSDTQYF; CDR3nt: TGTGCCAGTAGTATTGGGAGGGTAGGCTCAGATACGCAGTATTTT
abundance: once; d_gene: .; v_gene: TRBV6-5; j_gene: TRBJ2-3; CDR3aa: CASSYAQGKDTQYF; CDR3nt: TGTGCCAGCAGTTACGCGCAGGGGAAAGATACGCAGTATTTT
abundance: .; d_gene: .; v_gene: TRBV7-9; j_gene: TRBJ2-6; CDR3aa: CASRESSGANVLTF; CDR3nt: TGTGCCAGCAGAGAAAGCTCTGGGGCCAACGTCCTGACTTTC
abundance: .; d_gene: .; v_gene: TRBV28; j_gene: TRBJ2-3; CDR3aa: CASSGRGGTDTQYF; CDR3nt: TGTGCCAGCAGTGGGCGTGGGGGCACAGATACGCAGTATTTT
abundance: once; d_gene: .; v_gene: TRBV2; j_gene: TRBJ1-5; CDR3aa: CASSEGVGSNQPQHF; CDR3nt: TGTGCCAGCAGTGAAGGGGTCGGTAGCAATCAGCCCCAGCATTTT
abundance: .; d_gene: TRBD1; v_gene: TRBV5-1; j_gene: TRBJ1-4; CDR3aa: CASSSGTGREKLFF; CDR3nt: TGCGCCAGCAGCTCCGGGACAGGGAGGGAAAAACTGTTTTTT
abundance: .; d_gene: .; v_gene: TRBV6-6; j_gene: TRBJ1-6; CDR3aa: CASNQPGSNSPLHF; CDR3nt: TGTGCCAGCAACCAACCTGGGTCTAATTCACCCCTCCACTTT
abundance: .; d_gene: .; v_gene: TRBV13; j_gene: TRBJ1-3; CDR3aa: CASSLGGRAGNTIYF; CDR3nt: TGTGCCAGCAGCTTAGGCGGCAGGGCGGGAAACACCATATATTTT
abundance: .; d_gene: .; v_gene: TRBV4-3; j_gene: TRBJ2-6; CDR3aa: CASSQDTHSGANVLTF; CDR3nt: TGCGCCAGCAGCCAAGATACACACTCTGGGGCCAACGTCCTGACTTTC
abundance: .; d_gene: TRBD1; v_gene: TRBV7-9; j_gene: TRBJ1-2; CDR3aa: CASSPQGKFGYTF; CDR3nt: TGTGCCAGCAGCCCACAGGGGAAGTTCGGCTACACCTTC
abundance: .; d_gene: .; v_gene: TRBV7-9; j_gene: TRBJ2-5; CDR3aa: CASRSGETVKTQYF; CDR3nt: TGTGCCAGCAGATCCGGGGAGACCGTCAAGACCCAGTACTTC
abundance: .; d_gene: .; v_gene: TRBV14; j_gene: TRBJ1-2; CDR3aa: CASSQVGQPQAYGYTF; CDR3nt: TGTGCCAGCAGCCAAGTAGGTCAACCCCAGGCCTATGGCTACACCTTC
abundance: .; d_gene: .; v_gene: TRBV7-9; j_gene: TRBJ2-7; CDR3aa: CASSPWGQVEYEQYF; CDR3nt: TGTGCCAGCAGCCCCTGGGGCCAAGTAGAATACGAGCAGTACTTC
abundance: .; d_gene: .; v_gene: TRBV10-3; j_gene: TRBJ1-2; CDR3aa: CAISESYGGYGYTF; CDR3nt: TGTGCCATCAGTGAGTCTTACGGAGGGTATGGCTACACCTTC
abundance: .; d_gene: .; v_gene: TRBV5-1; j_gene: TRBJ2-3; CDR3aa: CASSGSGATDTQYF; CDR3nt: TGCGCCAGCAGCGGCTCGGGGGCAACAGATACGCAGTATTTT
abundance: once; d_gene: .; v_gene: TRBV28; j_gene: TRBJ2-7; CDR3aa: CASSLPPPYEQYF; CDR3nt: TGTGCCAGCAGTTTACCCCCCCCGTACGAGCAGTACTTC
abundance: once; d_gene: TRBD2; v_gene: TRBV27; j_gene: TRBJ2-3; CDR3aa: CASSFVRGDTDTQYF; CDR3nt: TGTGCCAGCAGTTTTGTGCGGGGGGACACAGATACGCAGTATTTT
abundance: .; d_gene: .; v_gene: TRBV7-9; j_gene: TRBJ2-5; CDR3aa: CASSGIARETQYF; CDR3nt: TGTGCCAGCAGCGGGATAGCCCGGGAGACCCAGTACTTC